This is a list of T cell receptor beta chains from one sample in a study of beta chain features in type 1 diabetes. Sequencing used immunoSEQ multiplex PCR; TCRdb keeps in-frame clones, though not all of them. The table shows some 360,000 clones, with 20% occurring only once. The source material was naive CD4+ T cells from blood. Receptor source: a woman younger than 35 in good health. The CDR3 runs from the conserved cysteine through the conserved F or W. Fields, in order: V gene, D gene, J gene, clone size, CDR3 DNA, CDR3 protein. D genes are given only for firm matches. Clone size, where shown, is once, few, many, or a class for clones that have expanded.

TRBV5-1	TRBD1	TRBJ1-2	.	TGCGCCAGCAGCTTGGAACAGGGGCACTATGGCTACACCTTC	CASSLEQGHYGYTF
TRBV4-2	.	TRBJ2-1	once	TGTGCCAGCAGCCAAGCCGGACAATGGGACAATGAGCAGTTCTTC	CASSQAGQWDNEQFF
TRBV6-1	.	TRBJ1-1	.	TGTGCCAGCAGTGAATTCCGGACAGTTAACACTGAAGCTTTCTTT	CASSEFRTVNTEAFF
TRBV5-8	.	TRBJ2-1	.	TGTGCCAGCAGCTTGCGTTCAGGAGGAGAGCAGTTCTTC	CASSLRSGGEQFF
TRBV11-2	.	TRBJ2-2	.	TGTGCCAGCAGCTTAAGCTACACCGGGGAGCTGTTTTTT	CASSLSYTGELFF
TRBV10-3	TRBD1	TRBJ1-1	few	TGTGCCGCGTCCTCCGGGACAGGTTATGAAGCTTTCTTT	CAASSGTGYEAFF
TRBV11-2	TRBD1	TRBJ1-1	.	TGTGCCAGCAGCCGACAGGGGGTCGGCACTGAAGCTTTCTTT	CASSRQGVGTEAFF
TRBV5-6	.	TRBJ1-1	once	TGTGCCAGCAGCCGACGAGGTATGAACACTGAAGCTTTCTTT	CASSRRGMNTEAFF
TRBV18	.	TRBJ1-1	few	TGTGCCAGCTCACCACAGGGGGTGAACACTGAAGCTTTCTTT	CASSPQGVNTEAFF
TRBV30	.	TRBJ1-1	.	TGTGCCTGGGCTTCCAGGGAAGCGCTCACTGAAGCTTTCTTT	CAWASREALTEAFF
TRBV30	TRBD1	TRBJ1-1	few	TGTGCCTGGAGTCTTAGGACAGGGGACACTGAAGCTTTCTTT	CAWSLRTGDTEAFF
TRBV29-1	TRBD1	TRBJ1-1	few	TGCAGCGTTGTCGACAGGGGCCCTGAAGCTTTCTTT	CSVVDRGPEAFF
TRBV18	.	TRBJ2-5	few	TGTGCCAGCTCAGCGGACAGTCAAGAGACCCAGTACTTC	CASSADSQETQYF
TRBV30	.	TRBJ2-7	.	TGTGCCTGGAGTGTGGGGACACACTACGAGCAGTACTTC	CAWSVGTHYEQYF
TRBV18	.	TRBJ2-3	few	TGTGCCAGCTCACCTGGGCAGAGAGTCACAGATACGCAGTATTTT	CASSPGQRVTDTQYF
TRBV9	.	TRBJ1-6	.	TGTGCCAGCAGCAACACCTATAATTCACCCCTCCACTTT	CASSNTYNSPLHF
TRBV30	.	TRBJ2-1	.	TGTGCCTGGAGTGTAATGAGATTTCATGAGCAGTTCTTC	CAWSVMRFHEQFF
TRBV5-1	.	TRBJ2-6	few	TGCGCCAGCAGGGCAACGGGCTCTGGGGCCAACGTCCTGACTTTC	CASRATGSGANVLTF
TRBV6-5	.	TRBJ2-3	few	TGTGCCAGCAGTTACGAGAGGAGAAGAGATACGCAGTATTTT	CASSYERRRDTQYF
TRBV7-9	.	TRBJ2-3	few	TGTGCCAGTCTACCCGGGGGCACAGATACGCAGTATTTT	CASLPGGTDTQYF
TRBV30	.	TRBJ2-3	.	TGTGCCAGGTCTCGGGAACCCACAGATACGCAGTATTTT	CARSREPTDTQYF
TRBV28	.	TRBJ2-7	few	TGTGCCAGCAGTTTAAGTCGGGAGCAGTACTTC	CASSLSREQYF
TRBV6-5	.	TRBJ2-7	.	TGTGCCAGCAGTTCCTCAGGGGCGCAGTCCTACGAGCAGTACTTC	CASSSSGAQSYEQYF